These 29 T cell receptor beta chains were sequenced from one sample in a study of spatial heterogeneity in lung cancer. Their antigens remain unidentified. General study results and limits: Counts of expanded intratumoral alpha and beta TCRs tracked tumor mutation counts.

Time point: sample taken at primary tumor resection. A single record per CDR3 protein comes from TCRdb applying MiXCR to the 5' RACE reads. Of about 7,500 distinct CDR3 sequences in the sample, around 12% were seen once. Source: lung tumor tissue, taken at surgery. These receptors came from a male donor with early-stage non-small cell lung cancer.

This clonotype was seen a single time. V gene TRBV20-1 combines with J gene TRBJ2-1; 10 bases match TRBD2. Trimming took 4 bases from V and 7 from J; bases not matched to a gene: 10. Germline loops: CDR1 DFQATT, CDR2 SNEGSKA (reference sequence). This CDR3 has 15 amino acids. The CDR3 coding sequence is TGCAGTGCTACCCCCACTAGCGGGATAGGTAATGAGCAGTTCTTC. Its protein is CSATPTSGIGNEQFF.

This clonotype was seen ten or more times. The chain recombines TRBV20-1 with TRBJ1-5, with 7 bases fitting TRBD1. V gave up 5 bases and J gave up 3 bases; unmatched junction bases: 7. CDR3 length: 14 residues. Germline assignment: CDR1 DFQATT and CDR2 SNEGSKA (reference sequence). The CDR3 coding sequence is TGCAGTGCTTCTCAGGGGGATAACAATCAGCCCCAGCATTTT. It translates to CSASQGDNNQPQHF.

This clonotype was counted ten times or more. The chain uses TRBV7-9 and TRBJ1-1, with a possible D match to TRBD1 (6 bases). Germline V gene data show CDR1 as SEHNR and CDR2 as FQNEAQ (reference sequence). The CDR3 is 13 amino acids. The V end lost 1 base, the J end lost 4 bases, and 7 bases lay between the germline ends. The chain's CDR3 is CASSLEGGTEAFF. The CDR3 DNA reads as TGTGCCAGCAGCTTAGAAGGGGGCACTGAAGCTTTCTTT.

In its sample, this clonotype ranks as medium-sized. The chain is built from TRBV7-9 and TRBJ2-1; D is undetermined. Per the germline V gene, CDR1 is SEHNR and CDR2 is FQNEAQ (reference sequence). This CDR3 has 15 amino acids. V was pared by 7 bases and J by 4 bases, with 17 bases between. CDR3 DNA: TGTGCCAGCACTCCAGCCCGAGGACGTTACAATGAGCAGTTCTTC. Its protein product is CASTPARGRYNEQFF.

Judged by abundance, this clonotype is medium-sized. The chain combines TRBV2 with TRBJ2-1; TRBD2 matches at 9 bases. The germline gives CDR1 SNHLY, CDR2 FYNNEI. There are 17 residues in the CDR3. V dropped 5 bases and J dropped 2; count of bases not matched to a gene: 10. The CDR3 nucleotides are TGTGCCAGCAGTTGGCGGGGTAGCGGGAGCGCCTACAATGAGCAGTTCTTC. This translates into CASSWRGSGSAYNEQFF.

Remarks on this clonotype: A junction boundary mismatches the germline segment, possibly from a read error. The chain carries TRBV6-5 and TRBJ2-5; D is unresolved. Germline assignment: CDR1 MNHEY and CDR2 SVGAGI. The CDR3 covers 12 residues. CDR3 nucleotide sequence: TGTACCACCCGAGTGGGGAAAGAGACCCGGTACTTC. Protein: CTTRVGKETRYF.

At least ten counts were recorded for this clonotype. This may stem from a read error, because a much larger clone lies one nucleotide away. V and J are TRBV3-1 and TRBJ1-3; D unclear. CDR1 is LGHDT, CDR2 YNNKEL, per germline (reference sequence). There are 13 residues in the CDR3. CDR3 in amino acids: CASSQVFGNIIYF. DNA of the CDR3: TGTGCCAGCAGCCAAGTCTTCGGAAACATCATATATTTT.

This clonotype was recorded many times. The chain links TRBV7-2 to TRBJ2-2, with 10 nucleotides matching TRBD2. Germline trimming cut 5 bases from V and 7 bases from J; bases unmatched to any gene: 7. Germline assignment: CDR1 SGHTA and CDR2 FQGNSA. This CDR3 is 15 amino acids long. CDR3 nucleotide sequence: TGTGCCAGCAGCCCAGGGACTAGCGAGGGCGGGGAGCTGTTTTTT. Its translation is CASSPGTSEGGELFF.

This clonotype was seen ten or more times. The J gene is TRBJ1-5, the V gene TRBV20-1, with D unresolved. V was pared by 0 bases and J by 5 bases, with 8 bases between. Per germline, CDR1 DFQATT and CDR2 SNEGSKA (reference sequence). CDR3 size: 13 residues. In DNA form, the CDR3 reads TGCAGTGCTAGAGATGAACATCATCAGCCCCAGCATTTT. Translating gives CSARDEHHQPQHF.

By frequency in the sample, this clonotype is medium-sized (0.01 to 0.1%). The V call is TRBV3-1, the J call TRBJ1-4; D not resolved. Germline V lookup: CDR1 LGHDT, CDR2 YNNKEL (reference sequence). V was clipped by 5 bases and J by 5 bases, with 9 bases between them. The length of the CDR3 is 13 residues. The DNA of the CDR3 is TGTGCCAGCAGCGCTAGTGGGAATGAAAAACTGTTTTTT. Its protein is CASSASGNEKLFF.

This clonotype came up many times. This CDR3 reads CASSSQGATSYEQYF. The CDR3 nucleotides are TGCGCCAGCAGCTCCCAGGGGGCAACCTCCTACGAGCAGTACTTC. The chain links TRBV5-1 to TRBJ2-7; 8 bases are a match to TRBD1. The V gene end was trimmed by 3 bases and the J gene end by 0 bases; junction bases not matched to a gene: 5. CDR3 length equals 15 residues. From germline, CDR1 is SGHRS and CDR2 YFSETQ. Full variable domain (remainder filled in from reference TRBV5-1 and TRBJ2-7): KAGVTQTPRYLIKTRGQQVTLSCSPISGHRSVSWYQQTPGQGLQFLFEYFSETQRNKGNFPGRFSGRQFSNSRSEMNVSTLELGDSALYLCASSSQGATSYEQYFGPGTRLTVT.

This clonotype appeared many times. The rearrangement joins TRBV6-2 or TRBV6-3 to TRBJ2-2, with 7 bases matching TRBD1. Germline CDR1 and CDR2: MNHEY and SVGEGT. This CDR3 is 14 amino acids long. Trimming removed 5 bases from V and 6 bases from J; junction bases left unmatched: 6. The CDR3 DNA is TGTGCCAGCAGTAGGACAGGCGACCCCGGGGAGCTGTTTTTT. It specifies CASSRTGDPGELFF.

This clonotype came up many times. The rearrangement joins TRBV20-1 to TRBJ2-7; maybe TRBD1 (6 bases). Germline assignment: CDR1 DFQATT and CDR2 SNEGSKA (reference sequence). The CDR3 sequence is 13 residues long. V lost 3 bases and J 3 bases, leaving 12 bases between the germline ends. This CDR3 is CSARQTGFYEQYF. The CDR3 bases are TGCAGTGCTAGGCAGACAGGATTCTACGAGCAGTACTTC.

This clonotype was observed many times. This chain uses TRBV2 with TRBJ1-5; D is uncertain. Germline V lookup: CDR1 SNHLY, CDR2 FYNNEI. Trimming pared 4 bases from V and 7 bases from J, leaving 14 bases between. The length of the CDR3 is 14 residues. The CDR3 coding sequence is TGTGCCAGCAGTGGGGGAGGAGGTGGGCAGCCCCAGCATTTT. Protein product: CASSGGGGGQPQHF.

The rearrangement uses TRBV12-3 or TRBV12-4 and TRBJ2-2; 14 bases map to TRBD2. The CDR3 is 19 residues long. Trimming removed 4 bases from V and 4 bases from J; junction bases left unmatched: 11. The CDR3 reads CASSSGTSGRYVGTGELFF. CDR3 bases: TGTGCCAGCAGTTCCGGGACTAGCGGGAGATATGTCGGCACCGGGGAGCTGTTTTTT.

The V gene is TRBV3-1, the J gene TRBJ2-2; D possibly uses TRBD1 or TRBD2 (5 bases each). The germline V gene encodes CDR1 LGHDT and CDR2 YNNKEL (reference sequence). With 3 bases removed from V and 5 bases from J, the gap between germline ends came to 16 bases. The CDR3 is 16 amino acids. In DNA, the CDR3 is TGTGCCAGCAGCCATATGGGGACCCTTAGAACCGGGGAGCTGTTTTTT. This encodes CASSHMGTLRTGELFF.

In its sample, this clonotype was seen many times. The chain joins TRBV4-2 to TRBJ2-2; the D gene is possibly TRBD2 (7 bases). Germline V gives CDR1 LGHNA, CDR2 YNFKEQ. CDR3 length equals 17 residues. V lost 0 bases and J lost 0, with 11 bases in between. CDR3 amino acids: CASSQDQGTTNTGELFF. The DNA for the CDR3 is TGTGCCAGCAGCCAAGATCAGGGGACTACGAACACCGGGGAGCTGTTTTTT.

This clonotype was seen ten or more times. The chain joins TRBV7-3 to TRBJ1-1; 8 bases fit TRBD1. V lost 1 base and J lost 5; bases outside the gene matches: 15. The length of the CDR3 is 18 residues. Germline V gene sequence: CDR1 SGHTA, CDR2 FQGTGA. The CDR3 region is CASSLMAGGSGQGTEAFF. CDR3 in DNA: TGTGCCAGCAGCTTAATGGCAGGGGGCTCAGGACAAGGGACTGAAGCTTTCTTT.

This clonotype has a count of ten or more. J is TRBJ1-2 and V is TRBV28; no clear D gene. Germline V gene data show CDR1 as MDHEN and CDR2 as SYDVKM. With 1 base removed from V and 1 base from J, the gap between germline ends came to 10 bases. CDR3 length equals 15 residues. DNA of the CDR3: TGTGCCAGCAGTTTATCGGCACAGCTTAACTATGGCTACACCTTC. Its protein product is CASSLSAQLNYGYTF.

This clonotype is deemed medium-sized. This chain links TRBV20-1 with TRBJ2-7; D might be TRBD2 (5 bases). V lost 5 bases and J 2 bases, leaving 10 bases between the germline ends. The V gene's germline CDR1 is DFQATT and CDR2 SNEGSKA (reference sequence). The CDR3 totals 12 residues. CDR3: CSAGLQPYEQYF. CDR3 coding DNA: TGCAGTGCTGGACTCCAACCCTACGAGCAGTACTTC.

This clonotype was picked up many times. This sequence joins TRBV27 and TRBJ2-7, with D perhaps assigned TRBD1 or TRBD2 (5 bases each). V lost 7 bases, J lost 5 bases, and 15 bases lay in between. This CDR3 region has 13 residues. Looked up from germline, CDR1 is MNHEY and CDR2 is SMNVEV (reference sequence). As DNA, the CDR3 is TGTGCCAGCACTGCGGCAGGGAGAAACGAGCAGTACTTC. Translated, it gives CASTAAGRNEQYF.

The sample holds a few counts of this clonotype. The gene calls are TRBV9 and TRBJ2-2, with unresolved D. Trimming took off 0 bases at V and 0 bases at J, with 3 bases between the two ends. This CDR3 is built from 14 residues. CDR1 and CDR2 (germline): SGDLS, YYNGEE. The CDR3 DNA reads TGTGCCAGCAGCGTAGGCCCGAACACCGGGGAGCTGTTTTTT. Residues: CASSVGPNTGELFF. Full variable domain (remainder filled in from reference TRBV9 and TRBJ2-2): DSGVTQTPKHLITATGQRVTLRCSPRSGDLSVYWYQQSLDQGLQFLIQYYNGEERAKGNILERFSAQQFPDLHSELNLSSLELGDSALYFCASSVGPNTGELFFGEGSRLTVL.

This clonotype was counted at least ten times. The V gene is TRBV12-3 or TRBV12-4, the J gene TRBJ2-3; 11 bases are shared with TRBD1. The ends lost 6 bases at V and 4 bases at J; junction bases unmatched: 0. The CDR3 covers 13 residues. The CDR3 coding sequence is TGTGCCAGCAGGGGACAGGGGGCAGATACGCAGTATTTT. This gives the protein CASRGQGADTQYF.

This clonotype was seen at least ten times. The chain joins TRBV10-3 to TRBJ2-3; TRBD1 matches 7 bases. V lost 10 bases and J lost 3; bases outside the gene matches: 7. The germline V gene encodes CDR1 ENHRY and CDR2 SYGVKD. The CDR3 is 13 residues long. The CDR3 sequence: CASRQGWTDTQYF. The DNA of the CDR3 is TGTGCCAGCAGACAGGGATGGACAGATACGCAGTATTTT.

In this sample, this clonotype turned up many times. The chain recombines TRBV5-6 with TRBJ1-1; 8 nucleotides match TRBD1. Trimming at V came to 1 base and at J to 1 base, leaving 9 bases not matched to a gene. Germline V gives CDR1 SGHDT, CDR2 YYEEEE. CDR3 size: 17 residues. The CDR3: CASSLFDRGPPNTEAFF. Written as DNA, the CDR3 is TGTGCCAGCAGCTTGTTCGACAGGGGCCCTCCGAACACTGAAGCTTTCTTT.

The CDR3 region is CASSLFPGAWQPQHF. The CDR3, as DNA: TGTGCCAGCAGTTTATTCCCGGGGGCATGGCAGCCCCAGCATTTT. The V and J genes are TRBV28 and TRBJ1-5; D is possibly TRBD1 (6 bases). The V end lost 1 base, the J end lost 7 bases, and 14 bases lay between the germline ends. The CDR3 sequence is 15 residues long. Germline-derived CDR1 and CDR2 are MDHEN and SYDVKM.

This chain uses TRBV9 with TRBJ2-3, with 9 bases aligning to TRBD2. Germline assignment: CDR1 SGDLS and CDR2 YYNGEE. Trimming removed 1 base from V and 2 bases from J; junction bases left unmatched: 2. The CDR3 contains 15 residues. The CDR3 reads CASSVRGGATDTQYF. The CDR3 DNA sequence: TGTGCCAGCAGCGTACGCGGGGGGGCCACAGATACGCAGTATTTT.

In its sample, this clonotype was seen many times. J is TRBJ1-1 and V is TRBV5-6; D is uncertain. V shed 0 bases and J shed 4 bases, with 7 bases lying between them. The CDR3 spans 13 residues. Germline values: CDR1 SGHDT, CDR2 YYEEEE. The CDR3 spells CASSLEGITEAFF. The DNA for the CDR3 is TGTGCCAGCAGCTTGGAAGGGATCACTGAAGCTTTCTTT.

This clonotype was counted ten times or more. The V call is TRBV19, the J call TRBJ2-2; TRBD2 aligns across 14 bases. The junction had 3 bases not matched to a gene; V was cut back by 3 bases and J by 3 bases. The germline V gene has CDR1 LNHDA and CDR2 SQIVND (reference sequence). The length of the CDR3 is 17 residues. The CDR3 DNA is TGTGCCAGTAGTATGGGACTAGCGGGAGTCGACACCGGGGAGCTGTTTTTT. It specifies CASSMGLAGVDTGELFF.